Listed here are 22 T cell receptor beta chains from one sample, sequenced in a study of blood T cell repertoires in COVID-19. The table came from immunoSEQ multiplex PCR; TCRdb's copy has only in-frame clones and leaves some out. The sample comprises roughly 90,000 clones, about 80% of which are singletons, and roughly 15% rests with the top ten. Sequencing was performed on peripheral blood. The receptors come from a human donor in a cohort sampled during active COVID-19.

The V and J genes are TRBV9 and TRBJ2-2; 10 bases are shared with TRBD2. The CDR3 is made up of 16 amino acids. The germline V gene has CDR1 SGDLS and CDR2 YYNGEE. The ends lost 1 base at V and 4 bases at J; junction bases unmatched: 4. This CDR3 is CASSVWLAGATGELFF. Here the CDR3 DNA reads TGTGCCAGCAGCGTATGGCTAGCGGGGGCCACCGGGGAGCTGTTTTTT.

This clone was seen a handful of times. The V and J genes are TRBV6-5 and TRBJ2-1; D not certain. Germline V gene lookup returns CDR1 MNHEY and CDR2 SVGAGI. CDR3 length equals 16 residues. Trimming took off 0 bases at V and 1 base at J, with 10 bases between the two ends. CDR3: CASSYSSDLSYNEQFF. The CDR3 DNA reads TGTGCCAGCAGTTACTCCAGCGATCTATCCTACAATGAGCAGTTCTTC.

The genes are TRBV6-6 and TRBJ1-1, with TRBD1 matching 8 bases. CDR1 and CDR2 (germline): MNHNY, SVGAGI (reference sequence). CDR3 length: 15 amino acids. V dropped 6 bases and J dropped 4; count of bases not matched to a gene: 10. Here the CDR3 reads CASSDERTGSTEAFF. CDR3 DNA sequence: TGTGCCAGCAGCGACGAAAGGACAGGGAGCACTGAAGCTTTCTTT.

V gene TRBV3-1 (or the pseudogene TRBV3-2) combines with J gene TRBJ2-1; D is unclear. Germline CDR1 LGHDT, CDR2 YNNKEL (reference sequence). Trimming removed 1 base at V and 13 bases at J, with 17 bases between. This CDR3 is 14 amino acids long. Written as DNA, the CDR3 is TGTGCCAGCAGCCAAGGGGCTATCCGCATCCCCCAGTTCTTC. Translating gives CASSQGAIRIPQFF.

This chain uses TRBV19 with TRBJ1-4; D remains ambiguous. This CDR3 has 15 amino acids. CDR1 and CDR2 (germline): LNHDA, SQIVND (reference sequence). The V and J ends lost 7 bases and 0 bases respectively, with 12 bases between them. The CDR3 bases are TGTGCCAGTACCCGCGGCACTGCAACTAATGAAAAACTGTTTTTT. As protein: CASTRGTATNEKLFF.

The genes are TRBV28 and TRBJ2-7, with D perhaps matching TRBD2 (6 bases). CDR3 length: 13 residues. Germline lookup yields CDR1 MDHEN and CDR2 SYDVKM. Trimming removed 6 bases from V and 3 bases from J, with 12 bases in between. In DNA form, the CDR3 reads TGTGCCAGCAGCCCTAGCGCACGCTACGAGCAGTACTTC. Amino acids: CASSPSARYEQYF.

The count of this clone is one. This chain connects TRBV3-1 (or the pseudogene TRBV3-2) to TRBJ1-4; TRBD1 might be the D (5 bases). In germline, CDR1 is LGHDT, CDR2 YNNKEL (reference sequence). V gave up 2 bases and J gave up 8 bases, with 18 bases separating them. The CDR3 runs to 16 residues. The CDR3 DNA is TGTGCCAGCAGCCAACACCCGGGACTCTCTCCCGAAAAACTGTTTTTT. Translation gives CASSQHPGLSPEKLFF.

The chain is built from TRBV5-1 and TRBJ2-7; 11 bases are a match to TRBD2. Germline CDR1 is SGHRS and CDR2 is YFSETQ. V shed 0 bases, J shed 3 bases, and the junction held 2 bases outside the gene matches. The CDR3 is made up of 15 amino acids. For the CDR3, the DNA is TGCGCCAGCAGCTTGGTAGCGGGGGGGTTCTACGAGCAGTACTTC. Amino acid sequence: CASSLVAGGFYEQYF.

The rearrangement links TRBV3-1 (or the pseudogene TRBV3-2) to TRBJ1-5, with TRBD1 matching 10 bases. V trimming: 5 bases; J trimming: 5 bases; junction bases outside the gene matches: 6. Per germline, CDR1 LGHDT and CDR2 YNNKEL (reference sequence). CDR3 length: 15 residues. CDR3 protein: CASSGGTGVDQPQHF. The CDR3 DNA follows: TGTGCCAGCAGCGGTGGGACAGGGGTGGATCAGCCCCAGCATTTT.

This chain connects TRBV11-3 to TRBJ2-2, with 7 bases aligning to TRBD2. V was clipped by 5 bases and J by 1 base; unmatched bases: 4. Germline values: CDR1 SGHNT, CDR2 YENEEA. The CDR3 spans 15 residues. The CDR3 DNA reads TGTGCCAGCAGCCTAGGCGGGGGGAACACCGGGGAGCTGTTTTTT. This codes for CASSLGGGNTGELFF.

The table lists this clone with a few counts. This rearrangement joins TRBV3-1 (or the pseudogene TRBV3-2) to TRBJ2-2; D not certain. This CDR3 has 12 amino acids. CDR1 is LGHDT and CDR2 is YNNKEL in the germline V gene (reference sequence). V lost 4 bases and J 7 bases, leaving 7 bases between the germline ends. CDR3 sequence reads: CASSRARGELFF. DNA for the CDR3: TGTGCCAGCAGCCGGGCCCGCGGGGAGCTGTTTTTT.

This clone was observed a few times. The chain joins TRBV2 to TRBJ2-7, with D maybe TRBD2 (6 bases). Germline-derived CDR1 and CDR2 are SNHLY and FYNNEI. This CDR3 has 15 residues. V was trimmed by 6 bases and J by 1 base, leaving 16 bases between them. The CDR3 bases are TGTGCCAGCAGCATAGGTGGGGGGTCTTCCTACGAGCAGTACTTC. This translates into CASSIGGGSSYEQYF.

The chain employs TRBV23-1 and TRBJ1-1; a possible D gene is TRBD1 (6 bases). TRBV23-1 is an open reading frame whose function is uncertain. Trimming removed 1 base from V and 5 bases from J, with 14 bases in between. The CDR3 is 15 amino acids. The CDR3 sequence is CASSQCEGGRTEAFF. The CDR3 bases are TGCGCCAGCAGTCAATGCGAGGGGGGGCGAACTGAAGCTTTCTTT.

V gene TRBV6-6 combines with J gene TRBJ2-5, with 7 nucleotides matching TRBD1. Germline V gene sequence: CDR1 MNHNY, CDR2 SVGAGI (reference sequence). Trimming removed 0 bases from V and 5 bases from J; junction bases left unmatched: 3. The CDR3 has 14 amino acids. The CDR3 bases are TGTGCCAGCAGTTACTCGACAGGGATCGAGACCCAGTACTTC. Translated: CASSYSTGIETQYF.

The CDR3 is CASSLENSPLHF. DNA of the CDR3: TGTGCCAGCTCACTCGAGAATTCACCCCTCCACTTT. The J gene is TRBJ1-6, the V gene TRBV18; D is ambiguous. The germline gives CDR1 KGHSH, CDR2 LQKENI. Trimming pared 4 bases from V and 7 bases from J, leaving 5 bases between. The CDR3 has 12 residues. The whole variable domain, remainder taken from reference TRBV18 and TRBJ1-6, is NAGVMQNPRHLVRRRGQEARLRCSPMKGHSHVYWYRQLPEEGLKFMVYLQKENIIDESGMPKERFSAEFPKEGPSILRIQQVVRGDSAAYFCASSLENSPLHFGNGTRLTVT.

V and J are TRBV6-5 and TRBJ2-7; maybe TRBD1 (5 bases). The CDR3 length is 13 residues. The ends were cut back, 8 bases at V and 3 bases at J, with 14 bases in the middle. Germline CDR1 MNHEY, CDR2 SVGAGI. Here the CDR3 reads CASRQGLGYEQYF. CDR3 sequence (DNA): TGTGCCAGCCGGCAGGGTTTGGGCTACGAGCAGTACTTC.

With regard to this clone: Different DNA sequences within this sample yield the same CDR3. This sequence joins TRBV28 and TRBJ1-5, with D perhaps matching TRBD1 (5 bases). CDR3 length: 13 amino acids. Germline CDR1 reads MDHEN; CDR2 reads SYDVKM. Trimming stripped 3 bases from V and 4 bases from J, with 7 bases between. DNA of the CDR3: TGTGCCAGCAGTTTGTCAGGGAATCAGCCCCAGCATTTT. Protein sequence: CASSLSGNQPQHF.

This clone was picked up one time. The chain is built from TRBV10-3 and TRBJ2-7, with TRBD2 matching over 14 bases. The CDR3 has 16 amino acids. J lost 7 bases, V lost 0 bases, and 5 bases had no gene match. From germline, CDR1 is ENHRY and CDR2 SYGVKD. DNA of the CDR3: TGTGCCATCAGTGAGTCGGGACTAGCGGGAGTGGGAGAGCAGTACTTC. Encoded protein: CAISESGLAGVGEQYF.

The chain joins TRBV7-9 to TRBJ1-5, with 10 bases aligning to TRBD1. The length of the CDR3 is 16 residues. V trimming: 6 bases; J trimming: 6 bases; junction bases outside the gene matches: 11. CDR1 is SEHNR and CDR2 is FQNEAQ in the germline V gene (reference sequence). CDR3 coding DNA: TGTGCCAGCAGTTCCTCCGGGACAGGGGCAGGTCAGCCCCAGCATTTT. The encoded protein is CASSSSGTGAGQPQHF.

This clone occurred once. This chain links TRBV19 with TRBJ1-2, with a possible D match to TRBD1 (6 bases). Germline V gives CDR1 LNHDA, CDR2 SQIVND (reference sequence). The CDR3 is made up of 13 amino acids. V was trimmed by 2 bases and J by 5 bases, leaving 9 bases between them. The CDR3 is CASSIWTEYGYTF. For the CDR3, the DNA is TGTGCCAGTAGTATATGGACAGAATATGGCTACACCTTC. Together with reference TRBV19 and TRBJ1-2, the CDR3 gives the full variable domain: DGGITQSPKYLFRKEGQNVTLSCEQNLNHDAMYWYRQDPGQGLRLIYYSQIVNDFQKGDIAEGYSVSREKKESFPLTVTSAQKNPTAFYLCASSIWTEYGYTFGSGTRLTVV.

V is TRBV2 and J is TRBJ1-2, with D unclear. CDR1 SNHLY and CDR2 FYNNEI come from the germline V gene. This CDR3 comprises 12 residues. The V and J ends lost 4 bases and 6 bases respectively, with 9 bases between them. The chain's CDR3 is CASSGRPDGYTF. The CDR3, as DNA: TGTGCCAGCAGTGGCAGGCCGGATGGCTACACCTTC.

The genes are TRBV7-2 and TRBJ2-7, with D possibly TRBD1 on 5 matching bases. In germline, CDR1 is SGHTA, CDR2 FQGNSA. V lost 2 bases, J lost 2 bases, and 10 bases lay in between. The CDR3 is made up of 14 amino acids. CDR3 region: CASSLSRATYEQYF. The CDR3 nucleotides are TGTGCCAGCAGCTTATCCAGGGCGACCTACGAGCAGTACTTC. Full variable domain (rest looked up from reference TRBV7-2 and TRBJ2-7): GAGVSQSPSNKVTEKGKDVELRCDPISGHTALYWYRQSLGQGLEFLIYFQGNSAPDKSGLPSDRFSAERTGGSVSTLTIQRTQQEDSAVYLCASSLSRATYEQYFGPGTRLTVT.